A single sample gave rise to the 15 T cell receptor beta chains below, sequenced in a study of blood T cell repertoires in COVID-19. The method was immunoSEQ multiplex PCR; TCRdb's version includes in-frame clones alone and lacks a portion of them. The repertoire has a few hundred thousand clones, approximately 77% of them found once; the top ten carry around 1%. Material: peripheral blood. The receptors were gathered from a human donor with acute or convalescent COVID-19. The donor label of this sample is uncertain.

CDR3 sequence: CASSLDLSTGTSEAFF. The CDR3 DNA reads TGTGCCAGCAGCTTAGATCTTTCGACAGGGACTTCTGAAGCTTTCTTT. This rearrangement joins TRBV11-2 to TRBJ1-1, with TRBD1 identical over 7 bases. The CDR3 covers 16 residues. Germline CDR1 and CDR2: SGHAT and FQNNGV. V lost 0 bases and J lost 6; bases outside the gene matches: 10.

V gene TRBV5-5 combines with J gene TRBJ2-1; 7 bases align to TRBD1. Germline V CDR1 and CDR2: SGHKS, YYEKEE (reference sequence). The CDR3 contains 15 residues. The junction had 11 bases not matched to a gene; V was cut back by 2 bases and J by 9 bases. DNA for the CDR3: TGTGCCAGCAGCTTAAGACAGGGCGCGGGTAGTGAGCAGTTCTTC. Translated, it gives CASSLRQGAGSEQFF.

The rearrangement links TRBV6-5 to TRBJ1-5; D unclear. V dropped 7 bases and J dropped 4 bases, with 14 bases sitting between them. The CDR3 has 14 amino acids. The germline CDR1 and CDR2 sequences are MNHEY and SVGAGI. The CDR3 region is CASKSREINQPQHF. In DNA form, the CDR3 reads TGTGCCAGCAAAAGCCGGGAGATAAATCAGCCCCAGCATTTT.

This clone is a singleton in its sample. The gene calls are TRBV7-9 and TRBJ1-1; possible D gene TRBD1, 6 bases. V lost 5 bases and J 6 bases, leaving 13 bases between the germline ends. The length of the CDR3 is 13 residues. CDR1 is SEHNR and CDR2 is FQNEAQ in the germline V gene (reference sequence). CDR3 protein: CASSRTGTAEAFF. In nucleotides, the CDR3 is TGTGCCAGCAGCCGCACAGGGACGGCTGAAGCTTTCTTT.

The chain joins TRBV27 to TRBJ1-6; 8 bases fit TRBD1. CDR3 length equals 16 residues. Per the germline V gene, CDR1 is MNHEY and CDR2 is SMNVEV (reference sequence). V gave up 6 bases and J gave up 7 bases; unmatched junction bases: 11. CDR3 bases: TGTGCCAGCAGATCCCTCGGACAGGGCGAGAATTCACCCCTCCACTTT. Residues: CASRSLGQGENSPLHF.

This clone was observed once. CDR3 bases: TGTGCCAGCAGGACCTTGGGACAGGGTGAAAAACTGTTTTTT. Its translation is CASRTLGQGEKLFF. The V call is TRBV6-5, the J call TRBJ1-4, with 9 bases aligning to TRBD1. The CDR3 loop spans 14 amino acids. J lost 7 bases, V lost 6 bases, and 6 bases had no gene match. Germline loops: CDR1 MNHEY, CDR2 SVGAGI.

This clone was seen a few times. This rearrangement joins TRBV4-1 to TRBJ1-1, with a tentative D call TRBD1 (6 bases). V was shortened by 4 bases and J by 0 bases, with 9 bases between the two germline ends. Germline V gives CDR1 MGHRA, CDR2 YSYEKL. CDR3 length: 14 residues. The DNA for the CDR3 is TGCGCCAGCAGCCTGGACAGCATGAACACTGAAGCTTTCTTT. Translation gives CASSLDSMNTEAFF.

The chain is built from TRBV11-3 and TRBJ2-1, with 11 bases lining up with TRBD1. There are 16 residues in the CDR3. The germline CDR1 and CDR2 sequences are SGHNT and YENEEA. The J segment lost 7 bases and the V segment lost 5 bases, leaving 10 bases of the junction unmatched. The chain's CDR3 is CASSRGGDRGRNEQFF. The CDR3 bases are TGTGCCAGCAGCCGCGGCGGGGACAGGGGGAGGAATGAGCAGTTCTTC.

The chain employs TRBV19 and TRBJ2-1; 8 bases match TRBD2. Germline V gene data show CDR1 as LNHDA and CDR2 as SQIVND (reference sequence). The CDR3 totals 15 residues. V gave up 5 bases and J gave up 5 bases; unmatched junction bases: 8. The CDR3 DNA reads as TGTGCCAGTAGTGTAGGGACTAGTGGTAACAATGAGCAGTTCTTC. The encoded protein is CASSVGTSGNNEQFF.

This clone was picked up a small number of times. Other DNA sequences within the sample encode an identical CDR3. The chain employs TRBV2 and TRBJ1-2, with 9 bases fitting TRBD1. The germline CDR1 and CDR2 sequences are SNHLY and FYNNEI. This CDR3 contains 13 residues. V gave up 6 bases and J gave up 2 bases; unmatched junction bases: 1. As DNA, the CDR3 is TGTGCCAGCAGCGGACAGGGGAACTATGGCTACACCTTC. It is translated as CASSGQGNYGYTF. Full variable domain (missing parts from reference TRBV2 and TRBJ1-2): EPEVTQTPSHQVTQMGQEVILRCVPISNHLYFYWYRQILGQKVEFLVSFYNNEISEKSEIFDDQFSVERPDGSNFTLKIRSTKLEDSAMYFCASSGQGNYGYTFGSGTRLTVV.

V gene TRBV11-2 combines with J gene TRBJ2-7; TRBD2 is a possible D gene (5 bases). CDR1 and CDR2 (germline): SGHAT, FQNNGV. The V end lost 1 base, the J end lost 2 bases, and 12 bases lay between the germline ends. CDR3 length: 15 amino acids. The CDR3 loop reads CASSLGGPVTYEQYF. CDR3 bases: TGTGCCAGCAGCTTAGGAGGGCCAGTCACCTACGAGCAGTACTTC.

The chain combines TRBV6-5 with TRBJ2-3, with 13 bases matching TRBD2. Germline V gene sequence: CDR1 MNHEY, CDR2 SVGAGI. The V gene end was trimmed by 5 bases and the J gene end by 8 bases; junction bases not matched to a gene: 7. The CDR3 loop spans 15 amino acids. DNA of the CDR3: TGTGCCAGCAGTCCCAGACTAGCGGGGGGTGGTACGCAGTATTTT. Translation: CASSPRLAGGGTQYF.

The J gene is TRBJ1-2, the V gene TRBV19; D gene unclear. V shed 3 bases and J shed 1 base, with 6 bases lying between them. The CDR3 is made up of 13 amino acids. Per the germline V gene, CDR1 is LNHDA and CDR2 is SQIVND (reference sequence). The CDR3 nucleotides are TGTGCCAGTAGTATGAACAATAACTATGGCTACACCTTC. Residues: CASSMNNNYGYTF.

In the case of this clone: This sample includes further DNA sequences coding for the same CDR3. V is TRBV5-5 and J is TRBJ2-3, with 9 bases fitting TRBD1. The V gene's germline CDR1 is SGHKS and CDR2 YYEKEE (reference sequence). CDR3 length: 15 residues. The V gene end was trimmed by 2 bases and the J gene end by 3 bases; junction bases not matched to a gene: 4. CDR3: CASSLTGGRTDTQYF. The CDR3 DNA sequence: TGTGCCAGCAGCTTAACAGGGGGCCGGACAGATACGCAGTATTTT.

The CDR3 DNA sequence: TGCGCCAGCAGCCAGACTAGAGCTCCAGATACGCAGTATTTT. Encoded protein: CASSQTRAPDTQYF. The chain links TRBV4-1 to TRBJ2-3; D may be TRBD2 (6 bases). The CDR3 is 14 residues long. Trimming left V 3 bases short and J 4 bases short, with 11 bases between. Germline V gene sequence: CDR1 MGHRA, CDR2 YSYEKL.